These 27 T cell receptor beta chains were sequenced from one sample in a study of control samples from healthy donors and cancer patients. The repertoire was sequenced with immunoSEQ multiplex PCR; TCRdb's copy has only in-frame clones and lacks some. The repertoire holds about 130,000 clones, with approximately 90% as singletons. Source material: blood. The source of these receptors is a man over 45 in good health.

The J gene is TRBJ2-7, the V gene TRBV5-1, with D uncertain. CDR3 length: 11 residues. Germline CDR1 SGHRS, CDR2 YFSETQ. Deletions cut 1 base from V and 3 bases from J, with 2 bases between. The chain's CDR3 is CASSLYYEQYF. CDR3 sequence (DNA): TGCGCCAGCAGCTTGTACTACGAGCAGTACTTC.

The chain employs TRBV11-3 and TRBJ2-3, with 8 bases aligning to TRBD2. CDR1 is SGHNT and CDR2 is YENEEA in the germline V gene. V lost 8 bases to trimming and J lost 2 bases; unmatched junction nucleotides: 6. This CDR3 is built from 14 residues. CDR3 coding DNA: TGTGCCAGCGGATCGGGAGGGATCACAGATACGCAGTATTTT. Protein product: CASGSGGITDTQYF.

The CDR3 reads CASSSNGQWEQYF. The CDR3 DNA follows: TGCGCCAGCAGCTCTAACGGACAGTGGGAGCAGTACTTC. This chain connects TRBV5-1 to TRBJ2-7, with a tentative D call TRBD1 (6 bases). Germline V gives CDR1 SGHRS, CDR2 YFSETQ. The CDR3 sequence is 13 residues long. Deletions cut 3 bases from V and 7 bases from J, with 14 bases between.

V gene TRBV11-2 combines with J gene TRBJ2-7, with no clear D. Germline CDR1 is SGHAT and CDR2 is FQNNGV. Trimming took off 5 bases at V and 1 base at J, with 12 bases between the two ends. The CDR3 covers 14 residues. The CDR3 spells CASSGRTDSYEQYF. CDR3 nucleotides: TGTGCCAGCAGCGGGCGGACGGATTCCTACGAGCAGTACTTC.

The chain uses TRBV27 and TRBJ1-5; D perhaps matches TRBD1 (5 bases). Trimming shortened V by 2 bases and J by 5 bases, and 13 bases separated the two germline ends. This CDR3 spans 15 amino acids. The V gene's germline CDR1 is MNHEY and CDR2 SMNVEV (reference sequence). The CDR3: CASSLRGDTYQPQHF. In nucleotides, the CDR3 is TGTGCCAGCAGTTTACGAGGGGATACTTATCAGCCCCAGCATTTT.

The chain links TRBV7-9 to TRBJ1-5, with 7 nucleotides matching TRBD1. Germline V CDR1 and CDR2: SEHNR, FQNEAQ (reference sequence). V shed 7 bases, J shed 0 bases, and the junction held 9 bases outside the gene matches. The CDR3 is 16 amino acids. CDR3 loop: CASTRTGNYSNQPQHF. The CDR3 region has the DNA TGTGCCAGCACCCGGACAGGAAACTATAGCAATCAGCCCCAGCATTTT.

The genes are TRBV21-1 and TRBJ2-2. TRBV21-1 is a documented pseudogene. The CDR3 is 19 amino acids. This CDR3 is CASSRGVSYTPANTGELFF. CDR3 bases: TGTGCCAGCAGCCGAGGGGTGTCATACACCCCCGCGAACACCGGGGAGCTGTTTTTT.

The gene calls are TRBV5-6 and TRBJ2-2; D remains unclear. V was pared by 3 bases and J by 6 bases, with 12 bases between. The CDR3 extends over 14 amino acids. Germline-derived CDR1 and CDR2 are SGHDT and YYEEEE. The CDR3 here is CASSSVGFSGELFF. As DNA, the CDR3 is TGTGCCAGCAGCTCAGTGGGATTTTCCGGGGAGCTGTTTTTT.

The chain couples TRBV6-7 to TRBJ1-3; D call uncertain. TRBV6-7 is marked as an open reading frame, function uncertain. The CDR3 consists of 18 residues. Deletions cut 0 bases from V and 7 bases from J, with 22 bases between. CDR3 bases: TGTGCCAGCAGTTACTCCCCCCCACGGACGGGAGTGTCGAACACCATATATTTT. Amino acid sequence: CASSYSPPRTGVSNTIYF.

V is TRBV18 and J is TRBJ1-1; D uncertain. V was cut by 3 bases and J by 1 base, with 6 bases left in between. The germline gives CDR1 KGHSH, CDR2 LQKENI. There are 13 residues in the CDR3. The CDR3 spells CASSPDGNTEAFF. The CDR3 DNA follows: TGTGCCAGCTCACCGGACGGGAACACTGAAGCTTTCTTT. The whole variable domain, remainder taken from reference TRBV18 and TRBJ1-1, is NAGVMQNPRHLVRRRGQEARLRCSPMKGHSHVYWYRQLPEEGLKFMVYLQKENIIDESGMPKERFSAEFPKEGPSILRIQQVVRGDSAAYFCASSPDGNTEAFFGQGTRLTVV.

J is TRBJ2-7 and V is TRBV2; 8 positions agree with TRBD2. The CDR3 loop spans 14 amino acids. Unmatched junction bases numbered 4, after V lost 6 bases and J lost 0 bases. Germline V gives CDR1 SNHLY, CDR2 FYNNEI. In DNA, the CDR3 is TGTGCCAGCAGCGTCGGGACTAGCTCCTACGAGCAGTACTTC. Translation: CASSVGTSSYEQYF. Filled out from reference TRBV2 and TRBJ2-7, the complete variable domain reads EPEVTQTPSHQVTQMGQEVILRCVPISNHLYFYWYRQILGQKVEFLVSFYNNEISEKSEIFDDQFSVERPDGSNFTLKIRSTKLEDSAMYFCASSVGTSSYEQYFGPGTRLTVT.

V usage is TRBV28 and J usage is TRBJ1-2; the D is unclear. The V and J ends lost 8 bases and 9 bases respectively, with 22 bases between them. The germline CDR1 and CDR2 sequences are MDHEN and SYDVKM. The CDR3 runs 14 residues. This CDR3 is CASLSGRSPYRYTF. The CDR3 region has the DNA TGTGCCAGCCTTAGCGGTCGGTCACCGTATCGCTACACCTTC.

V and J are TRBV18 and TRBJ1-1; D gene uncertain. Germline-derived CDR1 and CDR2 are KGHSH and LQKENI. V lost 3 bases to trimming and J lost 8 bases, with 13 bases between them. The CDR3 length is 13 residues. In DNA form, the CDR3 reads TGTGCCAGCTCACCCATTCCAGGTGCCGAAGCTTTCTTT. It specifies CASSPIPGAEAFF.

This CDR3 reads CASSIGSWDRGLGQPQHF. As DNA, the CDR3 is TGTGCCAGTAGTATAGGATCGTGGGACAGGGGGTTGGGGCAGCCCCAGCATTTT. V usage is TRBV19 and J usage is TRBJ1-5; 11 bases agree with TRBD1. The germline CDR1 and CDR2 sequences are LNHDA and SQIVND (reference sequence). The CDR3 sequence is 18 residues long. After removal of 1 base from V and 7 bases from J, the junction contained 12 bases not matched to a gene.

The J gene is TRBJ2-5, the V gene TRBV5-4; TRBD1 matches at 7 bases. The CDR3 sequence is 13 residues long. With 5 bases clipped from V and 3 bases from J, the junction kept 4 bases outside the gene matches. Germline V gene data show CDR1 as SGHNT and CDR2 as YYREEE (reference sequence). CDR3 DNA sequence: TGTGCCAGCAGGTCGGGACAGAAAGAGACCCAGTACTTC. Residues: CASRSGQKETQYF.

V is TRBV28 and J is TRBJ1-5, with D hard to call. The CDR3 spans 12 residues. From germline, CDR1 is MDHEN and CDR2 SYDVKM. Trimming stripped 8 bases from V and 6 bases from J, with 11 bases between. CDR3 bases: TGTGCCAGCTTTCGGATCGGTCAGCCCCAGCATTTT. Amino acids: CASFRIGQPQHF.

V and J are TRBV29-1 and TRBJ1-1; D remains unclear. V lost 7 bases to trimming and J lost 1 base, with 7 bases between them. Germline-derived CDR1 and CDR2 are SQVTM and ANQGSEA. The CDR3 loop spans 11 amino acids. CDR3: CSGETNTEAFF. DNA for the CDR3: TGCAGCGGAGAAACGAACACTGAAGCTTTCTTT.

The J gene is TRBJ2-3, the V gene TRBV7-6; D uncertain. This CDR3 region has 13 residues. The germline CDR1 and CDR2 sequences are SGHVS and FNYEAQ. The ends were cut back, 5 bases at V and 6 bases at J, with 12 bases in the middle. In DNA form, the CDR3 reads TGTGCCAGCAGCCAGACGGAATCGGATACGCAGTATTTT. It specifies CASSQTESDTQYF.

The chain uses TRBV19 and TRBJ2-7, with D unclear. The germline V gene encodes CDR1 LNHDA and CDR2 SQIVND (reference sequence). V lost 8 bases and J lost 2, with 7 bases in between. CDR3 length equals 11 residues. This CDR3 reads CASGSTYEQYF. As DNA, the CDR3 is TGTGCCAGTGGGTCTACCTACGAGCAGTACTTC. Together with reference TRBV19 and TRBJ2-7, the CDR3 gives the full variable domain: DGGITQSPKYLFRKEGQNVTLSCEQNLNHDAMYWYRQDPGQGLRLIYYSQIVNDFQKGDIAEGYSVSREKKESFPLTVTSAQKNPTAFYLCASGSTYEQYFGPGTRLTVT.

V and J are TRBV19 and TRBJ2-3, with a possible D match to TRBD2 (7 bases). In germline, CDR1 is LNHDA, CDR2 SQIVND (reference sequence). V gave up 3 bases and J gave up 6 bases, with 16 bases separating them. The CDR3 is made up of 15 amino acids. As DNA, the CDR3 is TGTGCCAGTAGTATCAAAAGAGGGGGGGTGGATACGCAGTATTTT. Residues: CASSIKRGGVDTQYF.

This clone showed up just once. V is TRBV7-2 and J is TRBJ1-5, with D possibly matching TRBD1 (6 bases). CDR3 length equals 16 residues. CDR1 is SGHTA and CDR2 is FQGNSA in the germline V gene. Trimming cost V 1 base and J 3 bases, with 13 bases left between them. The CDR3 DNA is TGTGCCAGCAGCTTAGGCCAGACAGGAATCAATCAGCCCCAGCATTTT. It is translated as CASSLGQTGINQPQHF.

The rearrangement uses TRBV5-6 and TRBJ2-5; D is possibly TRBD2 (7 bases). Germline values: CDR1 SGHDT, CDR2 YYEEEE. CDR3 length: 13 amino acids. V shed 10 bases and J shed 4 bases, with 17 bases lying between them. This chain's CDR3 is CAAGFGGRETQYF. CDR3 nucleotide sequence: TGTGCCGCAGGGTTCGGGGGGCGAGAGACCCAGTACTTC.

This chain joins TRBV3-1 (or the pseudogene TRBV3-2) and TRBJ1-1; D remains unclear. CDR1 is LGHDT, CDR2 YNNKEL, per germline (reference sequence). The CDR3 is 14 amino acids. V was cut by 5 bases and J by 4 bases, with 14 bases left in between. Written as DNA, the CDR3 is TGTGCCAGCAGCGAATACCCTCGAGTCACTGAAGCTTTCTTT. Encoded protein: CASSEYPRVTEAFF.

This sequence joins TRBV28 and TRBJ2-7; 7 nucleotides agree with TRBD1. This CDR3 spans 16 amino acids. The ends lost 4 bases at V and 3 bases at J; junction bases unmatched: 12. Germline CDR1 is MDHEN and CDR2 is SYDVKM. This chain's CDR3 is CASSSSGTVGFYEQYF. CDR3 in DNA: TGTGCCAGCAGTTCGTCCGGGACAGTAGGTTTCTACGAGCAGTACTTC.

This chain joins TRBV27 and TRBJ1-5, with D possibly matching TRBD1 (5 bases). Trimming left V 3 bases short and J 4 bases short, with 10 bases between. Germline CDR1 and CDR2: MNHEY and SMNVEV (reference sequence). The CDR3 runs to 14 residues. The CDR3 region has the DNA TGTGCCAGCAGTTTTCGGGGGGGAAATCAGCCCCAGCATTTT. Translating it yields CASSFRGGNQPQHF.

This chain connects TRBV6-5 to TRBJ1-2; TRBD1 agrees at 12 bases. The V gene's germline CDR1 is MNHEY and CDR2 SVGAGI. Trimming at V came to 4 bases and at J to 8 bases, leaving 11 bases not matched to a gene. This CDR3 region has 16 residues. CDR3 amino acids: CASSSGMGQGAGGYTF. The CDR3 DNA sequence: TGTGCCAGCAGTTCCGGAATGGGACAGGGGGCGGGAGGCTACACCTTC.

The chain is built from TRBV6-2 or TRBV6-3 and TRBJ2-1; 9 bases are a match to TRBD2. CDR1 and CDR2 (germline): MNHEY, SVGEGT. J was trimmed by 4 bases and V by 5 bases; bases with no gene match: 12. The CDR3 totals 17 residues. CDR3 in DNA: TGTGCCAGCAGTACCAGCATAGCGGGGGCTGTATACAATGAGCAGTTCTTC. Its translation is CASSTSIAGAVYNEQFF.